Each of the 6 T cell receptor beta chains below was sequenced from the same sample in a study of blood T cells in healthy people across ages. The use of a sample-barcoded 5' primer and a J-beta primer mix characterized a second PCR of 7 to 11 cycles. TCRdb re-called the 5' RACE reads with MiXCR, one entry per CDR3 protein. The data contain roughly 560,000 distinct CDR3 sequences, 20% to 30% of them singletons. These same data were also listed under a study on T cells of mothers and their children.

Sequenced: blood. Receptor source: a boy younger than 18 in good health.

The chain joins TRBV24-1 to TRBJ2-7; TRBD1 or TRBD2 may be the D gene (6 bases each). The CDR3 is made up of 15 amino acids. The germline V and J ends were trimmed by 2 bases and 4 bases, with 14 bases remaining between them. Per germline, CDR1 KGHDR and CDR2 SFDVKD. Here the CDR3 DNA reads TGTGCCACCAGTGATTCGAGGGGGACTGGGTACGAGCAGTACTTC. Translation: CATSDSRGTGYEQYF.

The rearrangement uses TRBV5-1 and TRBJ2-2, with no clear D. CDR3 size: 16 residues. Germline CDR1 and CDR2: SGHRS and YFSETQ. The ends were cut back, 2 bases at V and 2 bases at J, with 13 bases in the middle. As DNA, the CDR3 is TGCGCCAGCAGCTTCCTTGTCTCGGGTAACACCGGGGAGCTGTTTTTT. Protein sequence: CASSFLVSGNTGELFF. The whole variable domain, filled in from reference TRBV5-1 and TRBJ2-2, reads KAGVTQTPRYLIKTRGQQVTLSCSPISGHRSVSWYQQTPGQGLQFLFEYFSETQRNKGNFPGRFSGRQFSNSRSEMNVSTLELGDSALYLCASSFLVSGNTGELFFGEGSRLTVL.

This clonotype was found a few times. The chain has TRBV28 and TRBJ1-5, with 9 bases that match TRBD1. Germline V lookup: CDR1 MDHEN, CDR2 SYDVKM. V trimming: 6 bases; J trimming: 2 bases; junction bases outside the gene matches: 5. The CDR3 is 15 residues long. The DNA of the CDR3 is TGTGCCAGCAGGAGGGACAGGGTGGGCAATCAGCCCCAGCATTTT. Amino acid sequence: CASRRDRVGNQPQHF.

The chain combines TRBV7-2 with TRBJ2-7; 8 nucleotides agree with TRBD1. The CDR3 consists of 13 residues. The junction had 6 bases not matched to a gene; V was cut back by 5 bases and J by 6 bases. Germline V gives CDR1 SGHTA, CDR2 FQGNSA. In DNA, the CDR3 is TGTGCCAGCAGCACAGGGGGGACCTTCGAGCAGTACTTC. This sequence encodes CASSTGGTFEQYF.

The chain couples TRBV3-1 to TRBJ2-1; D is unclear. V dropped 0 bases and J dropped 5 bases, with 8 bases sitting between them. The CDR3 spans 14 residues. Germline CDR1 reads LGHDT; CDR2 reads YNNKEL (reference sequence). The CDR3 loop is CASSQESINNEQFF. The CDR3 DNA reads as TGTGCCAGCAGCCAAGAGAGTATAAACAATGAGCAGTTCTTC.

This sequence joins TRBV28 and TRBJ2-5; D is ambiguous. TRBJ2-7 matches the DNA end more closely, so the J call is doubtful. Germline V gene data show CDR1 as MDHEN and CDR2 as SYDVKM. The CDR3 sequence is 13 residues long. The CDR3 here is CASSLRGLYEQYF. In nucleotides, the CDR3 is TGTGCCAGCAGTTTACGAGGTCTGTACGAGCAGTACTTC.